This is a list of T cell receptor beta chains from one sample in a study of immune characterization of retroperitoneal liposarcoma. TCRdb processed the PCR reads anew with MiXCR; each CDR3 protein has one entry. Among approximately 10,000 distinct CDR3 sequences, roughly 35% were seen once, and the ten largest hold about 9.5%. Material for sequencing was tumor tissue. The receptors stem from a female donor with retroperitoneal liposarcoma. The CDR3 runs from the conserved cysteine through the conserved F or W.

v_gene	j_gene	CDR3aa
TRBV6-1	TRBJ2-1	CASGFSGRPYNEQFF
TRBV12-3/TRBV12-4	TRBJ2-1	CASSSFSGLSYNEQFF
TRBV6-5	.	CASRGLGLRDNEQFF
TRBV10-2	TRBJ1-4	CASSESGEKLFF
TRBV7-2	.	CASSLVAPGAGVHNEQFF
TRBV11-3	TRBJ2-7	CASSRGLSSYEQYF
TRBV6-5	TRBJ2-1	CASSYMKDTGTAFEQFF
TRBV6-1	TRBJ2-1	CATFESGQGVHEQFF
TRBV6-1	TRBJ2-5	CASSEELAGGTSETQYF
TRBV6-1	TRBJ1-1	CASRDGWNTEAFF
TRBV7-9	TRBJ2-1	CASSLGGSRYYEQFF
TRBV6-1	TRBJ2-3	CASTPSLAGGRTSSTDTQYF
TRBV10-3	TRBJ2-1	CAISGGGGEQFF
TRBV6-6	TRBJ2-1	CASSYDAGFGEQFF
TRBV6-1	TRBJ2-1	CASSRKTGTGIHEQFF
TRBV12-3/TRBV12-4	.	CASGGRQGIREQYF
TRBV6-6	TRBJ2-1	CASSYSNYGTGAYEQFF